The 6 T cell receptor beta chains reported below all come from one sample, sequenced in a study of T cell responses to AZD1222 COVID-19 vaccine. The table came from immunoSEQ multiplex PCR; TCRdb's copy has only in-frame clones and leaves some out. The data hold tens of thousands of clones, with 75% to 90% observed a single time. The source was peripheral blood, collected 28 days after the second AZD1222 dose. The receptors shown here come from an adult who received the AZD1222 COVID-19 vaccine.

V usage is TRBV6-2 or TRBV6-3 and J usage is TRBJ2-3, with 8 bases identical to TRBD2. In germline, CDR1 is MNHEY, CDR2 SVGEGT. The CDR3 runs 17 residues. The ends lost 5 bases at V and 8 bases at J; junction bases unmatched: 18. In nucleotides, the CDR3 is TGTGCCAGCAGTCCAAGCGGGGGATCTCTCTCCCTAGGTACGCAGTATTTT. This codes for CASSPSGGSLSLGTQYF.

This sequence joins TRBV28 and TRBJ2-5, with D uncertain. Trimming shortened V by 9 bases and J by 9 bases, and 11 bases separated the two germline ends. There are 10 residues in the CDR3. Germline V CDR1 and CDR2: MDHEN, SYDVKM. The CDR3, as DNA: TGTGCCAGTGCGAGGCAGTCCCAGTACTTC. Translation: CASARQSQYF. Full variable domain (remainder filled in from reference TRBV28 and TRBJ2-5): DVKVTQSSRYLVKRTGEKVFLECVQDMDHENMFWYRQDPGLGLRLIYFSYDVKMKEKGDIPEGYSVSREKKERFSLILESASTNQTSMYLCASARQSQYFGPGTRLLVL.

This clone was seen a handful of times. The chain uses TRBV12-3 or TRBV12-4 and TRBJ2-7, with a weak D call TRBD2 (6 bases). V lost 5 bases to trimming and J lost 7 bases, with 15 bases between them. CDR3 size: 13 residues. CDR3 in amino acids: CASSPRGGGEQYF. The DNA for the CDR3 is TGTGCCAGCAGTCCGCGGGGAGGCGGAGAGCAGTACTTC.

The rearrangement uses TRBV6-6 and TRBJ1-2, with unresolved D. This CDR3 contains 13 residues. The V and J ends lost 3 bases and 2 bases respectively, with 7 bases between them. Per germline, CDR1 MNHNY and CDR2 SVGAGI (reference sequence). The CDR3 is CASSYDGNYGYTF. The CDR3 DNA sequence: TGTGCCAGCAGTTATGATGGGAACTATGGCTACACCTTC.

In this sample, this clone turned up once. The gene calls are TRBV4-1 and TRBJ2-5, with D possibly called TRBD1 or TRBD2 (5 bases each). Germline values: CDR1 MGHRA, CDR2 YSYEKL. CDR3 size: 14 residues. The germline V and J ends were trimmed by 8 bases and 3 bases, with 16 bases remaining between them. The CDR3 loop is CASAPGPAKETQYF. The CDR3 bases are TGCGCCAGCGCGCCGGGACCTGCTAAAGAGACCCAGTACTTC.

V and J are TRBV6-1 and TRBJ2-7; TRBD2 is a possible D gene (5 bases). Looked up from germline, CDR1 is MNHNS and CDR2 is SASEGT. The CDR3 is 14 residues long. The V gene lost 2 bases and the J gene lost 3 bases, with 11 bases spanning the gap. CDR3: CASSERGLFYEQYV. CDR3 nucleotides: TGTGCCAGCAGTGAACGGGGTCTCTTCTACGAGCAGTACGTC.